The 18 T cell receptor beta chains below all came from one sample that was sequenced in a study of CD8 T cells in ankylosing spondylitis. MiXCR, applied by TCRdb to the 5' RACE reads, yields one record per CDR3 protein. Among 150,000 to 200,000 distinct CDR3 sequences, around a tenth were seen once, and the ten largest hold almost 30%. The sequenced material came from blood, either unsorted or a sorted T cell fraction (not recorded which). The receptors come from a male donor with ankylosing spondylitis or in good health (not recorded which).

This clonotype was observed at least ten times. The V call is TRBV29-1, the J call TRBJ1-1; possible D gene TRBD1, 5 bases. The V and J ends lost 6 bases and 1 base respectively, with 6 bases between them. Per the germline V gene, CDR1 is SQVTM and CDR2 is ANQGSEA. The CDR3 totals 11 residues. In nucleotides, the CDR3 is TGCAGCGTCGACAGGAACACTGAAGCTTTCTTT. Translated: CSVDRNTEAFF.

This clonotype occurred many times. Written as DNA, the CDR3 is TGCAGTGTCAGACCTAGCGGGGGCGTTATAGCCAAAAACATTCAGTACTTC. Residues: CSVRPSGGVIAKNIQYF. The gene calls are TRBV20-1 and TRBJ2-4; 10 nucleotides align to TRBD2. The CDR3 has 17 residues. Germline assignment: CDR1 DFQATT and CDR2 SNEGSKA (reference sequence). V gave up 7 bases and J gave up 0 bases; unmatched junction bases: 12.

This clonotype was picked up a small number of times. The J gene is TRBJ1-1, the V gene TRBV20-1, with D maybe TRBD1 (6 bases). With 6 bases removed from V and 0 bases from J, the gap between germline ends came to 11 bases. The CDR3 loop spans 13 amino acids. CDR1 is DFQATT and CDR2 is SNEGSKA in the germline V gene (reference sequence). CDR3 residues: CSAKTGLNTEAFF. CDR3 nucleotides: TGCAGTGCGAAGACAGGCCTGAACACTGAAGCTTTCTTT.

This clonotype was counted many times. V usage is TRBV5-1 and J usage is TRBJ2-2; 8 bases fit TRBD1. In germline, CDR1 is SGHRS, CDR2 YFSETQ. V lost 3 bases and J lost 4; bases outside the gene matches: 5. The CDR3 runs to 15 residues. CDR3 residues: CASSYRQGRTGELFF. CDR3 sequence (DNA): TGCGCCAGCAGCTATCGACAGGGGCGCACCGGGGAGCTGTTTTTT.

This clonotype was counted a few times. The DNA of the CDR3 is TGTGCCAGCAGCTTATCGGGTCGATCTTACGAGCAGTACTTC. Translating gives CASSLSGRSYEQYF. J is TRBJ2-7 and V is TRBV7-2; D is undetermined. In germline, CDR1 is SGHTA, CDR2 FQGNSA. The CDR3 runs to 14 residues. V gave up 2 bases and J gave up 4 bases, with 12 bases separating them. Full variable domain (missing parts from reference TRBV7-2 and TRBJ2-7): GAGVSQSPSNKVTEKGKDVELRCDPISGHTALYWYRQSLGQGLEFLIYFQGNSAPDKSGLPSDRFSAERTGGSVSTLTIQRTQQEDSAVYLCASSLSGRSYEQYFGPGTRLTVT.

There are many counts of this clonotype. The V call is TRBV28, the J call TRBJ1-1; a possible D gene is TRBD1 (5 bases). The CDR3 spans 12 residues. Germline lookup yields CDR1 MDHEN and CDR2 SYDVKM. V lost 5 bases and J 10 bases, leaving 14 bases between the germline ends. CDR3 nucleotides: TGTGCCAGCAGTCTTGGGACGGCGGTAGCTTTCTTT. Protein product: CASSLGTAVAFF.

The rearrangement links TRBV27 to TRBJ2-2; D possibly matches TRBD1 or TRBD2 (6 bases each). V lost 1 base and J 4 bases, leaving 10 bases between the germline ends. The CDR3 contains 15 residues. Germline CDR1 reads MNHEY; CDR2 reads SMNVEV (reference sequence). CDR3 nucleotides: TGTGCCAGCAGTTTATGGGGGGCCGGCACCGGGGAGCTGTTTTTT. This gives the protein CASSLWGAGTGELFF.

This clonotype was observed at least ten times. The rearrangement joins TRBV5-1 to TRBJ2-3, with D hard to call. This CDR3 has 14 residues. Trimming stripped 0 bases from V and 2 bases from J, with 7 bases between. The V gene's germline CDR1 is SGHRS and CDR2 YFSETQ. The CDR3, as DNA: TGCGCCAGCAGCTTGGCCAAATTCACAGATACGCAGTATTTT. Protein product: CASSLAKFTDTQYF. Full variable domain (outside the CDR3, taken from reference TRBV5-1 and TRBJ2-3): KAGVTQTPRYLIKTRGQQVTLSCSPISGHRSVSWYQQTPGQGLQFLFEYFSETQRNKGNFPGRFSGRQFSNSRSEMNVSTLELGDSALYLCASSLAKFTDTQYFGPGTRLTVL.

At least ten counts were recorded for this clonotype. The chain employs TRBV5-1 and TRBJ2-7, with 8 bases that match TRBD2. This CDR3 comprises 15 residues. Per the germline V gene, CDR1 is SGHRS and CDR2 is YFSETQ. V lost 3 bases and J lost 6; bases outside the gene matches: 11. This CDR3 reads CASSSGRTSRGEQYF. The CDR3 DNA reads TGCGCCAGCAGCTCGGGACGGACTAGCCGGGGCGAGCAGTACTTC.

This clonotype has a count of ten or more. J is TRBJ1-1 and V is TRBV12-3 or TRBV12-4, with D possibly TRBD1 on 6 matching bases. The V gene lost 7 bases and the J gene lost 7 bases, with 19 bases spanning the gap. CDR3 length: 14 residues. The CDR3 region is CASNAQGILGEAFF. The CDR3 DNA reads as TGTGCCAGCAACGCCCAGGGGATTTTGGGTGAAGCTTTCTTT.

The gene calls are TRBV4-3 and TRBJ2-7, with 8 bases matching TRBD2. V was pared by 5 bases and J by 3 bases, with 9 bases of the junction left unmatched. Germline values: CDR1 LGHNA, CDR2 YSLEER. The CDR3 runs 15 residues. CDR3 sequence: CASSAGVSGDYEQYF. CDR3 sequence (DNA): TGCGCCAGCAGCGCGGGTGTTAGCGGGGACTACGAGCAGTACTTC.

The chain carries TRBV4-3 and TRBJ2-3; 9 nucleotides line up with TRBD1. V shed 3 bases and J 4 bases; nucleotides not matched to a gene: 14. This CDR3 has 18 amino acids. From germline, CDR1 is LGHNA and CDR2 YSLEER. CDR3 bases: TGCGCCAGCAGCCACGGCGTCTCCGGGACAGGGTTTTCAGATACGCAGTATTTT. Its protein product is CASSHGVSGTGFSDTQYF.

In this sample, this clonotype turned up a few times. This may be a read error, as it is one base from a much larger clone. The V gene is TRBV10-3, the J gene TRBJ2-5; possibly TRBD2 for D (6 bases). This CDR3 has 13 residues. The ends were cut back, 6 bases at V and 9 bases at J, with 17 bases in the middle. The V gene's germline CDR1 is ENHRY and CDR2 SYGVKD. The CDR3 region has the DNA TGTGCCATCAGCCTACAGACGTGGGAGGCCCAGTACTTC. It is translated as CAISLQTWEAQYF.

This clonotype has a handful of counts. For the CDR3, the DNA is TGTGCCAGCAGCGGGACCCCTGGAAAATACGAGCAGTACTTC. It encodes CASSGTPGKYEQYF. The chain combines TRBV6-1 with TRBJ2-7; D is perhaps TRBD1 or TRBD2 (5 bases each). Trimming left V 6 bases short and J 4 bases short, with 16 bases between. From germline, CDR1 is MNHNS and CDR2 SASEGT. This CDR3 is 14 amino acids long.

This clonotype turned up a few times. The DNA of the CDR3 is TGTGCCAGCAGCTGGTACAGGGGTGGCAATCAGCCCCAGCATTTT. Translating it yields CASSWYRGGNQPQHF. The chain is built from TRBV5-6 and TRBJ1-5; TRBD1 matches at 7 bases. V gave up 3 bases and J gave up 2 bases; unmatched junction bases: 5. This CDR3 region has 15 residues. From germline, CDR1 is SGHDT and CDR2 YYEEEE.

The sample holds many counts of this clonotype. The rearrangement links TRBV6-5 to TRBJ2-1, with D uncertain. Per the germline V gene, CDR1 is MNHEY and CDR2 is SVGAGI. V lost 0 bases, J lost 10 bases, and 13 bases lay in between. This CDR3 comprises 14 residues. The CDR3 DNA reads TGTGCCAGCAGTTACTCACCCCTTACCCAGGAGCAGTTCTTC. The encoded protein is CASSYSPLTQEQFF.

This clonotype was counted many times. This chain connects TRBV10-1 to TRBJ2-5; no clear D. CDR1 is WNHNN, CDR2 SYGVQD, per germline (reference sequence). Trimming removed 3 bases from V and 1 base from J, with 15 bases in between. The CDR3 is made up of 16 amino acids. In DNA form, the CDR3 reads TGCGCCAGCAGTGATAAGGGTGTAAAGAGCCAAGAGACCCAGTACTTC. Translated, it gives CASSDKGVKSQETQYF.

Ten or more counts support this clonotype. This chain joins TRBV6-1 and TRBJ1-3, with 7 bases fitting TRBD1. The CDR3 is 18 amino acids. Germline CDR1 is MNHNS and CDR2 is SASEGT. With 5 bases clipped from V and 0 bases from J, the junction kept 13 bases outside the gene matches. The CDR3 sequence: CASSPRRGQFPSGNTIYF. The CDR3 DNA sequence: TGTGCCAGCAGTCCCAGGCGGGGACAGTTCCCCTCTGGAAACACCATATATTTT.